This T cell receptor (beta chain) was documented in a study of cytomegalovirus exposure and HLA in healthy donors. Germline V gene sequence: CDR1 MNHNS, CDR2 SASEGT. The CDR3 is 15 residues long. Trimming took 6 bases from V and 4 from J; bases not matched to a gene: 9. The study ran its PCR with 60 Vbeta and 13 Jbeta primers. The assay was immunoSEQ multiplex PCR, and TCRdb's table has in-frame clones only and misses some. Of under 200,000 clones listed, 70% to 85% were seen once; the top ten hold roughly 1.9%. This chain links TRBV6-1 with TRBJ2-3, with TRBD1 matching 8 bases. This sequence originates from a man between 35 and 55 years old in good health and CMV-seronegative. Sequenced material: PBMCs. The DNA for the CDR3 is TGTGCCAGCAGGTCCCTGGGGACAGGCCCAGATACGCAGTATTTT. Protein product: CASRSLGTGPDTQYF.